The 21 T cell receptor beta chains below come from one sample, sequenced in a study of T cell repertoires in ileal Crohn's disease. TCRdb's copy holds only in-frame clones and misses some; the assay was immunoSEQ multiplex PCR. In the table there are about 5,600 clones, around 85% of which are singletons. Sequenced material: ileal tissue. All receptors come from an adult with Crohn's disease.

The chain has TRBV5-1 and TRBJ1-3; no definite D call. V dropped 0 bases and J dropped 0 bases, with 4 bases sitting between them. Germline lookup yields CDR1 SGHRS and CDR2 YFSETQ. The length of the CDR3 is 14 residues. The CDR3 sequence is CASSLDISGNTIYF. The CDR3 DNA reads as TGCGCCAGCAGCTTGGACATCTCTGGAAACACCATATATTTT.

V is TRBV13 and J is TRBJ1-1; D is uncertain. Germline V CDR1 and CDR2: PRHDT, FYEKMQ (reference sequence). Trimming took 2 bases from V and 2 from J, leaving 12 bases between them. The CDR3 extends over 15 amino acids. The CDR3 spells CASSLNPRGNTEAFF. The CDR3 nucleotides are TGTGCCAGCAGCTTAAACCCGCGGGGAAACACTGAAGCTTTCTTT.

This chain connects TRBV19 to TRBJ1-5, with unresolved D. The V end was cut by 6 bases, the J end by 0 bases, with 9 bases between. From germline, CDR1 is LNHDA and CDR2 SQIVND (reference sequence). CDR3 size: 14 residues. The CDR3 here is CASRPAVSNQPQHF. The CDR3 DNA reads TGTGCCAGTAGACCAGCGGTTAGCAATCAGCCCCAGCATTTT. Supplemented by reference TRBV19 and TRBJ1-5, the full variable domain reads DGGITQSPKYLFRKEGQNVTLSCEQNLNHDAMYWYRQDPGQGLRLIYYSQIVNDFQKGDIAEGYSVSREKKESFPLTVTSAQKNPTAFYLCASRPAVSNQPQHFGDGTRLSIL.

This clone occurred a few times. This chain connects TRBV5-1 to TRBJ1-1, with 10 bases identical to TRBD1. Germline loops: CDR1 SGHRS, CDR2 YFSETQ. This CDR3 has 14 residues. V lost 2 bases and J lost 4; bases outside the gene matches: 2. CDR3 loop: CASSFGTGVTEAFF. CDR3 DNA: TGCGCCAGCAGCTTTGGGACAGGGGTCACTGAAGCTTTCTTT.

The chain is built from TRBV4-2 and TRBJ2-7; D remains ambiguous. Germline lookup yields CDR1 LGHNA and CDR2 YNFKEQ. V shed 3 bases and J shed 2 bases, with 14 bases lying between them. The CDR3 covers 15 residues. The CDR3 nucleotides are TGTGCCAGCAGCCAGGAAATGACAATCACCTACGAGCAGTACTTC. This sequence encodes CASSQEMTITYEQYF.

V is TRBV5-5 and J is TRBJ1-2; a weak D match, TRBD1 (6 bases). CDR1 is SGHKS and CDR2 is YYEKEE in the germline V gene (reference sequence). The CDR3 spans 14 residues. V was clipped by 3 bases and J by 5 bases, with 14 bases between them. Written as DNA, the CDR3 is TGTGCCAGCAGCTGGTACCGGGACACTTATGGCTACACCTTC. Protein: CASSWYRDTYGYTF. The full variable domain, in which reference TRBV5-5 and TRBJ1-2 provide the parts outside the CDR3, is DAGVTQSPTHLIKTRGQQVTLRCSPISGHKSVSWYQQVLGQGPQFIFQYYEKEERGRGNFPDRFSARQFPNYSSELNVNALLLGDSALYLCASSWYRDTYGYTFGSGTRLTVV.

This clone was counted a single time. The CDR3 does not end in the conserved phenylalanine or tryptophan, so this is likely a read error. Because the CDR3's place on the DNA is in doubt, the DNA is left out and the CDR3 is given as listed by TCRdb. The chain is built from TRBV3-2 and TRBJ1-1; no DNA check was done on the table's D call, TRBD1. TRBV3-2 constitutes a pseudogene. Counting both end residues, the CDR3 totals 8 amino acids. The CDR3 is CASSHHQG.

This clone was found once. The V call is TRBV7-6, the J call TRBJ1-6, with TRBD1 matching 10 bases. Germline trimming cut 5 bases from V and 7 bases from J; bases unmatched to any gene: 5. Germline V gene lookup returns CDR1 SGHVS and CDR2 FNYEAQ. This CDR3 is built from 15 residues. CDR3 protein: CASSTGTGVNSPLHF. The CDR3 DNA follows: TGTGCCAGCAGCACCGGGACAGGGGTAAATTCACCCCTCCACTTT.

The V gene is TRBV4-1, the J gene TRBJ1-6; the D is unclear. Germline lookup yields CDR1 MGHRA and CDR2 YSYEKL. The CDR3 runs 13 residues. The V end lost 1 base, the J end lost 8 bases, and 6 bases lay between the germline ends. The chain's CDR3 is CASSQVLDSPLHF. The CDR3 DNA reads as TGCGCCAGCAGCCAAGTCTTAGATTCACCCCTCCACTTT.

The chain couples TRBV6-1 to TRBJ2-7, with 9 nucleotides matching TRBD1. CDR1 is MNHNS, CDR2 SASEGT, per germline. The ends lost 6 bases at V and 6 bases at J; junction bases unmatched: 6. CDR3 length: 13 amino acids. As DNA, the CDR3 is TGTGCCAGCAGCCGGGACAGGGCCGGCGAGCAGTACTTC. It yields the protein CASSRDRAGEQYF.

The CDR3 DNA follows: TGTGCCAGCAGTGCAAGCGGGGGGGTCCCAGATACGCAGTATTTT. Protein product: CASSASGGVPDTQYF. The chain employs TRBV6-1 and TRBJ2-3; TRBD2 agrees at 10 bases. Losses at the gene ends were 4 bases for V and 4 bases for J; bases not matched to a gene: 5. This CDR3 is built from 15 residues. The germline V gene encodes CDR1 MNHNS and CDR2 SASEGT.

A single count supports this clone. The CDR3 DNA reads TGTGCCAGCAGCTTGGCAAGCGGGGGCGGGGAGACCCAGTACTTC. Translating gives CASSLASGGGETQYF. The V and J genes are TRBV7-2 and TRBJ2-5; 8 bases are a match to TRBD2. Trimming took 3 bases from V and 5 from J; bases not matched to a gene: 8. Germline values: CDR1 SGHTA, CDR2 FQGNSA. The CDR3 length is 15 residues.

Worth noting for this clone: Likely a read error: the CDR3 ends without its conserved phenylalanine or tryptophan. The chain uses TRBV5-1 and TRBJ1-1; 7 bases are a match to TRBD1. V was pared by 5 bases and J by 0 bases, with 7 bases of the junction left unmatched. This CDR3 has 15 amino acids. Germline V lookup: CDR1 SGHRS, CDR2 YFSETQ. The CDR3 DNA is TGCGCCAGCAGTGCGGGACAGATCATGAACACTGAAGCTTTCCTT. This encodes CASSAGQIMNTEAFL.

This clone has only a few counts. The CDR3 reads CAISESLLSSGNTIYF. The CDR3 DNA sequence: TGTGCCATCAGTGAGTCCCTCCTCAGCTCTGGAAACACCATATATTTT. This chain links TRBV10-3 with TRBJ1-3; D gene unclear. The CDR3 runs to 16 residues. From germline, CDR1 is ENHRY and CDR2 SYGVKD. With 0 bases removed from V and 0 bases from J, the gap between germline ends came to 9 bases.

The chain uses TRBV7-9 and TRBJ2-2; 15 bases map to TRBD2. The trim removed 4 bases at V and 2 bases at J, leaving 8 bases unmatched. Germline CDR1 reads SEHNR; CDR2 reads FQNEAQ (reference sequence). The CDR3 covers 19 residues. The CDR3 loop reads CASSSMSGLAGGNTGELFF. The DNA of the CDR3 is TGTGCCAGCAGCTCCATGTCGGGACTAGCGGGGGGTAACACCGGGGAGCTGTTTTTT.

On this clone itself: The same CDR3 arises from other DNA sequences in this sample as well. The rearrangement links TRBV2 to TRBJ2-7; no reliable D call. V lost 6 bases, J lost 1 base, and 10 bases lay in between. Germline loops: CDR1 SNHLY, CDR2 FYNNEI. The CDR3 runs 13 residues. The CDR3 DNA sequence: TGTGCCAGCAGCTTGACACCTTCCTACGAGCAGTACTTC. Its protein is CASSLTPSYEQYF. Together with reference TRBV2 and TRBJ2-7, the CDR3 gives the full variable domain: EPEVTQTPSHQVTQMGQEVILRCVPISNHLYFYWYRQILGQKVEFLVSFYNNEISEKSEIFDDQFSVERPDGSNFTLKIRSTKLEDSAMYFCASSLTPSYEQYFGPGTRLTVT.

Here the CDR3 reads CALSGGRSYEQYF. The CDR3 bases are TGTGCCCTGTCTGGCGGGCGTTCCTACGAGCAGTACTTC. The chain uses TRBV28 and TRBJ2-7; D perhaps matches TRBD2 (5 bases). The length of the CDR3 is 13 residues. The V gene lost 11 bases and the J gene lost 1 base, with 15 bases spanning the gap. Germline loops: CDR1 MDHEN, CDR2 SYDVKM.

CDR3 region: CASSPGAGHGYTF. CDR3 DNA sequence: TGCGCCAGCAGCCCTGGCGCAGGGCATGGCTACACCTTC. The V gene is TRBV5-1, the J gene TRBJ1-2; a possible D gene is TRBD1 (5 bases). The CDR3 runs 13 residues. Trimming left V 4 bases short and J 6 bases short, with 13 bases between. Looked up from germline, CDR1 is SGHRS and CDR2 is YFSETQ.

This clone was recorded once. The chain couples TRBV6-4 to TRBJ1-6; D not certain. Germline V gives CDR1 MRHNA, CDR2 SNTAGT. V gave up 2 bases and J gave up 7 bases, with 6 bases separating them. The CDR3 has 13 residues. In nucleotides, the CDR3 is TGTGCCAGCAGTGACAGCGGGAATTCACCCCTCCACTTT. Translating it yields CASSDSGNSPLHF.

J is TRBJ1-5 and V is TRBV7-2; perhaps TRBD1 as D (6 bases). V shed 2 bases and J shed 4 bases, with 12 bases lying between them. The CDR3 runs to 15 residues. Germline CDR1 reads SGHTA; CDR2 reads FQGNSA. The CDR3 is CASSLFMDRNQPQHF. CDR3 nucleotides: TGTGCCAGCAGCTTATTCATGGACAGAAATCAGCCCCAGCATTTT.

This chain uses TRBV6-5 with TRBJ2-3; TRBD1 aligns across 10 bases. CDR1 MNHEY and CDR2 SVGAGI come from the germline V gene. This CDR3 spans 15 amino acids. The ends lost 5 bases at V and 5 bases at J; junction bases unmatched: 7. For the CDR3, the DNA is TGTGCCAGCAGTCCCGACAGGGGGCGGGGAGATACGCAGTATTTT. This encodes CASSPDRGRGDTQYF.